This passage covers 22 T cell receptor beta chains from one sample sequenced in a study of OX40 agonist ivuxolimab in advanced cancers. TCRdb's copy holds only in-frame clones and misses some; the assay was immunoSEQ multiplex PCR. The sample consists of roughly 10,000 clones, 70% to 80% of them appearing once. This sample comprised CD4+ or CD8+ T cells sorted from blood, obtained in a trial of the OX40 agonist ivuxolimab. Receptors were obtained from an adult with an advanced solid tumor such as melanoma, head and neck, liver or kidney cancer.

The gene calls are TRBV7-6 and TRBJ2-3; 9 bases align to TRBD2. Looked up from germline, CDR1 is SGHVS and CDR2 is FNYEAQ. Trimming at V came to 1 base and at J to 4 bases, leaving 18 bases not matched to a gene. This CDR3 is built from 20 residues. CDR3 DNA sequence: TGTGCCAGCAGCTTAGTAGGGGGGAATATCGCGGGAGGGCCTGCAGATACGCAGTATTTT. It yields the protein CASSLVGGNIAGGPADTQYF.

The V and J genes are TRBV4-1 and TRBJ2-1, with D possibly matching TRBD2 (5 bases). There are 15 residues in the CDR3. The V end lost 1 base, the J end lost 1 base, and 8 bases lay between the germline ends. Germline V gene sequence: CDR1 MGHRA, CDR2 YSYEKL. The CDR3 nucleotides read TGCGCCAGCAGCCAAGCGGGGAGTTCCTACAATGAGCAGTTCTTC. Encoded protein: CASSQAGSSYNEQFF.

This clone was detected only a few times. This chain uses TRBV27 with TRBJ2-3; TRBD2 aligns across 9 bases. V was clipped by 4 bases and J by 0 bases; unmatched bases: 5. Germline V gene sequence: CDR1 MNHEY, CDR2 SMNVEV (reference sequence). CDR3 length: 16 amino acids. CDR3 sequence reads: CASSSPSGASTDTQYF. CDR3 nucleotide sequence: TGTGCCAGCAGTTCGCCTAGCGGGGCAAGCACAGATACGCAGTATTTT.

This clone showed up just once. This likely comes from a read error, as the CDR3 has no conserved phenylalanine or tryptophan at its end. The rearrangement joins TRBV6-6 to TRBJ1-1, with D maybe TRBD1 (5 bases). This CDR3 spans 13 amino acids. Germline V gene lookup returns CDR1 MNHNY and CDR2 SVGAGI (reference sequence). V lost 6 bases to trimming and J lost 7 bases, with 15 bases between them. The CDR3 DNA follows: TGTGCCAGCAGCCTGTTTCAGGGATTTGAAGCTTTCCTT. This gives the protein CASSLFQGFEAFL.

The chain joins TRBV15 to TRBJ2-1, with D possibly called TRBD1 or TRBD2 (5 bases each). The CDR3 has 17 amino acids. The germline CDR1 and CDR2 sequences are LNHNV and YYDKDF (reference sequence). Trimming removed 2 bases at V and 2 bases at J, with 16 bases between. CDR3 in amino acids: CATSRKSRDPPYNEQFF. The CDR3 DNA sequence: TGTGCCACCAGCAGAAAATCCCGGGACCCCCCCTACAATGAGCAGTTCTTC.

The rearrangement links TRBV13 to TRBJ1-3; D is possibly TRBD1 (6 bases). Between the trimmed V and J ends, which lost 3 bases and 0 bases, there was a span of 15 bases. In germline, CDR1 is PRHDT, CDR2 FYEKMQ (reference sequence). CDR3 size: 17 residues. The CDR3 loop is CASSFRTGPSSGNTIYF. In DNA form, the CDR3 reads TGTGCCAGCAGCTTTAGAACAGGGCCCAGCTCTGGAAACACCATATATTTT.

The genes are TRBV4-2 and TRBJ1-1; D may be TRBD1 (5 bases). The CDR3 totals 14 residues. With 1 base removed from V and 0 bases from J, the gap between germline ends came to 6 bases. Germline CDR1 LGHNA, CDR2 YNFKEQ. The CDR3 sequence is CASSQGGVNTEAFF. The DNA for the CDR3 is TGTGCCAGCAGCCAAGGGGGGGTGAACACTGAAGCTTTCTTT.

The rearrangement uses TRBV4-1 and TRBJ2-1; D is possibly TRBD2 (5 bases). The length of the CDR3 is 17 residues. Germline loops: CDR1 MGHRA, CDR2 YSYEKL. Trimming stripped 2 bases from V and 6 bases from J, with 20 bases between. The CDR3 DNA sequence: TGCGCCAGCAGCCAAAAGTGGCCGTTAGGCGGAGGCAATGAGCAGTTCTTC. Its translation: CASSQKWPLGGGNEQFF.

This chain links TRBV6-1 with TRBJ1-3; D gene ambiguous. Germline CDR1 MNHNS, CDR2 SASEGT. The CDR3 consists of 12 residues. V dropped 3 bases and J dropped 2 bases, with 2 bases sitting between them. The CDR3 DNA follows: TGTGCCAGCAGTGAGCCTGGAAACACCATATATTTT. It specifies CASSEPGNTIYF.

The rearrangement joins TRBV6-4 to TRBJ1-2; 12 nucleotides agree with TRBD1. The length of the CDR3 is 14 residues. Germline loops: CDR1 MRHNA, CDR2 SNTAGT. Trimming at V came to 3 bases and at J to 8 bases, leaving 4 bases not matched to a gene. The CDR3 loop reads CASSEGQGAEGYTF. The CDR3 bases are TGTGCCAGCAGTGAGGGACAGGGGGCAGAAGGCTACACCTTC.

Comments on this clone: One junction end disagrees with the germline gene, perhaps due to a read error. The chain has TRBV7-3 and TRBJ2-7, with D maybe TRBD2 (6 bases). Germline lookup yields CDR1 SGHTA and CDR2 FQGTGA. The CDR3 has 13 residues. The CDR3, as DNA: TGTGCCAGCAGCCTAACTAGCTCTAACGAGCAGTACTTC. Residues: CASSLTSSNEQYF. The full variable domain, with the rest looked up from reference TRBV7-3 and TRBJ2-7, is GAGVSQTPSNKVTEKGKYVELRCDPISGHTALYWYRQSLGQGPEFLIYFQGTGAADDSGLPNDRFFAVRPEGSVSTLKIQRTERGDSAVYLCASSLTSSNEQYFGPGTRLTVT.

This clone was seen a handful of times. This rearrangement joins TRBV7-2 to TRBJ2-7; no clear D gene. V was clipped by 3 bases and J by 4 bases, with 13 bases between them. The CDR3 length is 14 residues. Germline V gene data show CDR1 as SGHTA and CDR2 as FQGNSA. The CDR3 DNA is TGTGCCAGCAGCTTTAGTGGTACCCTATACGAGCAGTACTTC. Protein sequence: CASSFSGTLYEQYF. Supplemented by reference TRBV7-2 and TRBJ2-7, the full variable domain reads GAGVSQSPSNKVTEKGKDVELRCDPISGHTALYWYRQSLGQGLEFLIYFQGNSAPDKSGLPSDRFSAERTGGSVSTLTIQRTQQEDSAVYLCASSFSGTLYEQYFGPGTRLTVT.

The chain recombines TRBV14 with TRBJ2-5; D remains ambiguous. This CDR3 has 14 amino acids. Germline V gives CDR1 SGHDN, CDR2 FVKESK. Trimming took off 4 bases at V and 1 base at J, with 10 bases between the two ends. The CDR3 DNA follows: TGTGCCAGCAGCCTACAGTATTTCCAAGAGACCCAGTACTTC. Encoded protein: CASSLQYFQETQYF.

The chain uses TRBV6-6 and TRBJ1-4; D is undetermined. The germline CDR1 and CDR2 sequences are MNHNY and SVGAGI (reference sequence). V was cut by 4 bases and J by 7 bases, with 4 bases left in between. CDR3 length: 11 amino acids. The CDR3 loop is CASSWSEKLFF. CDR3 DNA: TGTGCCAGCAGTTGGAGTGAAAAACTGTTTTTT.

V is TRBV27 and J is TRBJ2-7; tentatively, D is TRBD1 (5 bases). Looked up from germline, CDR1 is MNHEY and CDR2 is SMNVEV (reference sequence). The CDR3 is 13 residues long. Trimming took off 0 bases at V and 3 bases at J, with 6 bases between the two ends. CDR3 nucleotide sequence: TGTGCCAGCAGTTTATCCGACAGCTACGAGCAGTACTTC. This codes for CASSLSDSYEQYF.

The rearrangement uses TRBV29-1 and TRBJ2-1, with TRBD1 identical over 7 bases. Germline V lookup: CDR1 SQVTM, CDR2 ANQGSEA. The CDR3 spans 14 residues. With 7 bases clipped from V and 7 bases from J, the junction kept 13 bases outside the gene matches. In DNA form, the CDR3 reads TGCAGCGCCCCAGGGGACAGCTTCGTTAATGAGCAGTTCTTC. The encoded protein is CSAPGDSFVNEQFF.

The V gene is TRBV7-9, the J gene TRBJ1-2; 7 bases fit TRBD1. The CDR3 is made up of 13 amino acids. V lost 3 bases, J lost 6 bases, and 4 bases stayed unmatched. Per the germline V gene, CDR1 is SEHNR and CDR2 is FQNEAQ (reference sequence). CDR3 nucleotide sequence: TGTGCCAGCAGCTTGGGGACAGTACATGGCTACACCTTC. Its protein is CASSLGTVHGYTF.

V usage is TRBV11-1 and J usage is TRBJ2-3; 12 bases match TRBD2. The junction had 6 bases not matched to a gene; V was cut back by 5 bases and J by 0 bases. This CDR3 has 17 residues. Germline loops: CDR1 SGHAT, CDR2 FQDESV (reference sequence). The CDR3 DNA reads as TGTGCCAGCAGCCCGGGACTAGCGGGCGCTAGCACAGATACGCAGTATTTT. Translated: CASSPGLAGASTDTQYF. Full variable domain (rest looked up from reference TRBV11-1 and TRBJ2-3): EAEVAQSPRYKITEKSQAVAFWCDPISGHATLYWYRQILGQGPELLVQFQDESVVDDSQLPKDRFSAERLKGVDSTLKIQPAELGDSAMYLCASSPGLAGASTDTQYFGPGTRLTVL.

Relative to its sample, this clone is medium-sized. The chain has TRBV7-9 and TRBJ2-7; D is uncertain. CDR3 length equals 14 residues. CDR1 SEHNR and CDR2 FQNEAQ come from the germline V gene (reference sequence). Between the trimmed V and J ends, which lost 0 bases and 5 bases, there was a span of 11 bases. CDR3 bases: TGTGCCAGCAGCTTAGCTGTTTGGACCGACGAGCAGTACTTC. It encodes CASSLAVWTDEQYF.

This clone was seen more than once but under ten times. DNA of the CDR3: TGTGCCAGCAGTGACTCTGACACCGGGGAGCTGTTTTTT. As protein: CASSDSDTGELFF. The V call is TRBV6-4, the J call TRBJ2-2; D is undetermined. Germline V CDR1 and CDR2: MRHNA, SNTAGT. The V and J ends lost 0 bases and 3 bases respectively, with 2 bases between them. This CDR3 contains 13 residues.

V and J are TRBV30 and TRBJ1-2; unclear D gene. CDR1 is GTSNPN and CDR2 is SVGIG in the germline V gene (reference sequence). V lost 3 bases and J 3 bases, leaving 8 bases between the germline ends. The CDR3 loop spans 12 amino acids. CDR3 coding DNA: TGTGCCTGGAGCGAAAATCACTATGGCTACACCTTC. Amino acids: CAWSENHYGYTF.

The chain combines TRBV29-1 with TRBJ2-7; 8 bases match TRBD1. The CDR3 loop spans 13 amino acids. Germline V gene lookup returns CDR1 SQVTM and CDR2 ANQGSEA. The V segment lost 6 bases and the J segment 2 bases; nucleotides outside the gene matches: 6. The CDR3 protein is CSVLDRVTYEQYF. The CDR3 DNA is TGCAGCGTCCTGGACAGGGTAACCTACGAGCAGTACTTC.